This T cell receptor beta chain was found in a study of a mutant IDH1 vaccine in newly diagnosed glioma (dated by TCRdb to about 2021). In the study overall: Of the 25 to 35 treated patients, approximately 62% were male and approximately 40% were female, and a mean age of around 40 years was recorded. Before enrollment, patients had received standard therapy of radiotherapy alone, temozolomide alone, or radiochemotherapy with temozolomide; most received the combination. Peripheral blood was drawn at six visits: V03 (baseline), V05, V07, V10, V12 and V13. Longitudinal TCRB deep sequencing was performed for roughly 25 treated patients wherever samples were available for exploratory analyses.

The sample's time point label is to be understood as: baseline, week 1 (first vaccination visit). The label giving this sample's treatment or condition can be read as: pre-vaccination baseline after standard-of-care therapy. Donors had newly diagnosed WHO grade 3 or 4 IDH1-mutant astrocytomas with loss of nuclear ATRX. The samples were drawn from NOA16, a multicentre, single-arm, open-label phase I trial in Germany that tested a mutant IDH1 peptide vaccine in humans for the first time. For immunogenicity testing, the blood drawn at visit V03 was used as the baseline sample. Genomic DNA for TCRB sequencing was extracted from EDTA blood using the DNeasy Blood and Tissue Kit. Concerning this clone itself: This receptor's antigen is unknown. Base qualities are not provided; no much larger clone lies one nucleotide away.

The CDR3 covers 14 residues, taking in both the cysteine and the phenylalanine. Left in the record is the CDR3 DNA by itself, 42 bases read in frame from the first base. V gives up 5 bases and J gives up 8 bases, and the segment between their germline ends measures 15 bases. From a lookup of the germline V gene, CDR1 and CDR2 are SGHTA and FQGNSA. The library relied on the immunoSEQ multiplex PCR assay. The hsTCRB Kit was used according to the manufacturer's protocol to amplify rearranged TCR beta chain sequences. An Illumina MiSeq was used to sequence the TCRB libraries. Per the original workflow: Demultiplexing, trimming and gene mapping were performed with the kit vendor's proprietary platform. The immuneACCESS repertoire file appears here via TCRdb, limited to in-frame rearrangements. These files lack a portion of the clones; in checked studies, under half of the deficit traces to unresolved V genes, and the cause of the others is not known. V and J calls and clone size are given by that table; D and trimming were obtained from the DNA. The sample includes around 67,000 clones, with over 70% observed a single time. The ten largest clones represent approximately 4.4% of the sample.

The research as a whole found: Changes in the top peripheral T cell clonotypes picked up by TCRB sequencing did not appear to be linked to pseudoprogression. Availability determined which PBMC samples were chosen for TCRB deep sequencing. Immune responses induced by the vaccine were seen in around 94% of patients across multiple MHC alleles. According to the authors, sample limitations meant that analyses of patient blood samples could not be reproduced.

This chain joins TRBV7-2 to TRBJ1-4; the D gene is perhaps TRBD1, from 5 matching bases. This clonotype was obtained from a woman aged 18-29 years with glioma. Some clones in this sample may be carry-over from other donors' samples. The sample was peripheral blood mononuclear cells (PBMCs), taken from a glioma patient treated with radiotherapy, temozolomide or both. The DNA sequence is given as TGTGCCAGCAGCCGGGACGGGGGTGAGGAAAAACTGTTTTTT. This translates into CASSRDGGEEKLFF.